Shown below are 5 T cell receptor beta chains from a single sample sequenced in a study of T cell changes during pregnancy in multiple sclerosis. Profiling relied on immunoSEQ multiplex PCR, and the TCRdb table lists in-frame clones only, not all of them. The sample includes around 60,000 clones, 91% of them seen just once. The sequenced sample was CD4+ T cells from peripheral blood mononuclear cells, obtained after pregnancy. The receptor source for this set is a female donor in good health, enrolled as a control in a pregnancy study.

The V gene is TRBV9, the J gene TRBJ2-5, with D maybe TRBD2 (7 bases). Trimming took 2 bases from V and 2 from J, leaving 16 bases between them. The CDR3 extends over 16 amino acids. CDR1 and CDR2 (germline): SGDLS, YYNGEE. CDR3 loop: CASSVLGGGPQETQYF. DNA of the CDR3: TGTGCCAGCAGCGTTTTAGGCGGGGGCCCACAAGAGACCCAGTACTTC.

This clone was detected only once. The rearrangement uses TRBV4-1 and TRBJ2-2; 9 nucleotides line up with TRBD1. Germline loops: CDR1 MGHRA, CDR2 YSYEKL. Losses at the gene ends were 0 bases for V and 10 bases for J; bases not matched to a gene: 12. The CDR3 has 17 residues. The CDR3 sequence: CASSQDFTGQGREELFF. The CDR3 DNA is TGCGCCAGCAGCCAAGATTTCACGGGACAGGGTCGGGAGGAGCTGTTTTTT.

The genes are TRBV19 and TRBJ2-2; the D gene is possibly TRBD1 (6 bases). V was shortened by 4 bases and J by 9 bases, with 15 bases between the two germline ends. The CDR3 covers 14 residues. The germline V gene encodes CDR1 LNHDA and CDR2 SQIVND (reference sequence). The CDR3, as DNA: TGTGCCAGTAGTAAGGGGGACATTGGTCGGGAGCTGTTTTTT. Protein: CASSKGDIGRELFF.

J is TRBJ2-1 and V is TRBV7-2; perhaps TRBD2 as D (5 bases). This CDR3 has 12 amino acids. Trimming stripped 5 bases from V and 14 bases from J, with 16 bases between. The germline gives CDR1 SGHTA, CDR2 FQGNSA. The CDR3 DNA is TGTGCCAGCAGCCGTGACACGGGATTCAAGTTCTTC. It is translated as CASSRDTGFKFF.

The rearrangement links TRBV11-2 to TRBJ1-1; the D gene is possibly TRBD1 (6 bases). CDR1 SGHAT and CDR2 FQNNGV come from the germline V gene. This CDR3 region has 14 residues. Trimming removed 4 bases from V and 11 bases from J, with 20 bases in between. The CDR3 loop is CASSSIRRGRVAFF. The CDR3, as DNA: TGTGCCAGCAGCTCCATTCGGCGGGGGCGGGTTGCTTTCTTT. Complete variable domain (other parts from reference TRBV11-2 and TRBJ1-1): EAGVAQSPRYKIIEKRQSVAFWCNPISGHATLYWYQQILGQGPKLLIQFQNNGVVDDSQLPKDRFSAERLKGVDSTLKIQPAKLEDSAVYLCASSSIRRGRVAFFGQGTRLTVV.